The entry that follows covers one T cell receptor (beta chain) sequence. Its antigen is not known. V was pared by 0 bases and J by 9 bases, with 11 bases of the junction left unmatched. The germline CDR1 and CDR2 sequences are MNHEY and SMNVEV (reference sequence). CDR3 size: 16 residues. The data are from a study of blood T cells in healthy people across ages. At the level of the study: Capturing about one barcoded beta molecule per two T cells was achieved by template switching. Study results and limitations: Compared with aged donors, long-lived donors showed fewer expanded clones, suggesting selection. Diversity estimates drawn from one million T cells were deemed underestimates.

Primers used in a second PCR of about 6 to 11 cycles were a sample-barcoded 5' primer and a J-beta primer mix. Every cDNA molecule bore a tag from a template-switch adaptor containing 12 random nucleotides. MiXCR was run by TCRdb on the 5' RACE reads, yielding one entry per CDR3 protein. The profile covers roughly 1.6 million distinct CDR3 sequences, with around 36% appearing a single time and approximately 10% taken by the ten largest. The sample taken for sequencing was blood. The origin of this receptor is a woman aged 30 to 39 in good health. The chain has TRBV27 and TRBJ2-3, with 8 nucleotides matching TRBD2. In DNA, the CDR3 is TGTGCCAGCAGTTTATCGGCGGGAGGAACACCGGGAACGCAGTATTTT. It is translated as CASSLSAGGTPGTQYF.